This TCR beta chain appears in the sequencing data of a study of cytomegalovirus exposure and HLA in healthy donors. The CDR3 is made up of 14 amino acids. CDR1 is MNHNS, CDR2 SASEGT, per germline. Trimming at V came to 3 bases and at J to 8 bases, leaving 6 bases not matched to a gene. This table comes from immunoSEQ multiplex PCR, and its TCRdb copy is limited to in-frame clones, with some not included. Among approximately 100,000 clones, 90% to 95% were seen once, and the ten largest hold less than 1.5%. The TCR sequence derives from a young woman in good health and CMV-seropositive. The sequencing sample was made of PBMCs. The chain has TRBV6-1 and TRBJ2-1, with 8 bases fitting TRBD2. CDR3 amino acids: CASSDQLAADEQFF. Here the CDR3 DNA reads TGTGCCAGCAGTGACCAACTAGCGGCTGATGAGCAGTTCTTC.